Many counts were recorded for the clone carrying this TCR beta chain. This entry belongs to a study of T cells in Graves' hyperthyroidism and ophthalmopathy. The CDR3 length is 15 residues. Germline V lookup: CDR1 SNHLY, CDR2 FYNNEI. V lost 4 bases, J lost 0 bases, and 12 bases lay in between. Template material for amplifying TCR beta CDR3 regions consisted of RNA transcripts. The primer set for the first-round RT-PCR of the TCR CDR3 was HTBI. One entry per CDR3 protein, called by TCRdb with MiXCR from the multiplex PCR reads. The table shows 300,000 to 450,000 distinct CDR3 sequences, with less than 20% occurring only once. The hyperthyroidism was newly diagnosed and had lasted under 2 months; the patients were aged 18 to 65.

V and J are TRBV2 and TRBJ1-2, with D possibly being TRBD1 (5 bases). The source of this sequence is a woman aged 18-30 years with Graves' hyperthyroidism that later progressed to Graves' ophthalmopathy. Sequencing was carried out using blood. The CDR3 loop reads CASSAIKTANYGYTF. The CDR3 coding sequence is TGTGCCAGCAGTGCAATAAAGACAGCTAACTATGGCTACACCTTC.